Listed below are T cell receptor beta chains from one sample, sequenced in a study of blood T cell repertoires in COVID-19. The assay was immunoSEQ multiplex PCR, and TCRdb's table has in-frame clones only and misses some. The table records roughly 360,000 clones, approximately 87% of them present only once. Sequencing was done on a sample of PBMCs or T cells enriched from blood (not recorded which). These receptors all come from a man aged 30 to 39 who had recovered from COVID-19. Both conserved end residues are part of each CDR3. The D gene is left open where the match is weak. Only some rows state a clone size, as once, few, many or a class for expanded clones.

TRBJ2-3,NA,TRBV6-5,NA,CASRGLVTDTQYF,TGTGCCAGCCGGGGTTTAGTGACAGATACGCAGTATTTT
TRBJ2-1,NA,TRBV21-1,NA,CASKEAGGPYNEQFF,TGTGCCAGCAAGGAGGCCGGGGGACCCTACAATGAGCAGTTCTTC
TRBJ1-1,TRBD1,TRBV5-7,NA,CASSLGDRGRLMNTEAFF,TGTGCCAGCAGCTTGGGGGACAGGGGGCGCTTAATGAACACTGAAGCTTTCTTT
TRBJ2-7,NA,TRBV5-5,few,CASSSTGYYEQYF,TGTGCCAGCAGCTCCACAGGGTACTACGAGCAGTACTTC
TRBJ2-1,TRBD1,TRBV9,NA,CASSKTGGSYNEQFF,TGTGCCAGCAGTAAGACAGGGGGGAGCTACAATGAGCAGTTCTTC
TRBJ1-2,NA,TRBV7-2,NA,CASSLGSYGYTF,TGTGCCAGCAGCTTAGGCAGCTATGGCTACACCTTC
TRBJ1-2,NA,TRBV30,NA,CAWSPGGKLSF,TGTGCCTGGAGCCCCGGGGGGAAACTTAGCTTC
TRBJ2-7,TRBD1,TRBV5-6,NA,CASSRDRGYEQYF,TGTGCCAGCAGCCGGGACAGGGGATACGAGCAGTACTTC
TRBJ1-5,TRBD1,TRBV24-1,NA,CATSDRAGQPQHF,TGTGCCACCAGCGACAGGGCTGGCCAGCCCCAGCATTTT
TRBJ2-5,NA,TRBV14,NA,CASSQQHGGAGTQYF,TGTGCCAGCAGCCAACAACATGGGGGCGCGGGGACCCAGTACTTC
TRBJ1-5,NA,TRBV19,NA,CASKTEGYFQPQHF,TGTGCCAGCAAAACGGAGGGGTACTTTCAGCCCCAGCATTTT
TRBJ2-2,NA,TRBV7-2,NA,CASSSTGSGELFF,TGTGCCAGCAGCTCTACAGGGTCCGGGGAGCTGTTTTTT
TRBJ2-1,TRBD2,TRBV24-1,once,CATSSGGFNEQFF,TGTGCCACCAGTAGCGGGGGGTTTAATGAGCAGTTCTTC
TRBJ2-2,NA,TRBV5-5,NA,CASSRDSYRTGELFF,TGTGCCAGCAGCCGCGACAGCTACCGGACCGGGGAGCTGTTTTTT
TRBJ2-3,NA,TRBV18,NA,CASSPAGRTDTQYF,TGTGCCAGCTCACCGGCAGGGCGCACAGATACGCAGTATTTT
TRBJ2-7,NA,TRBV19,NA,CASSISRAYEQYF,TGTGCCAGTAGTATATCCCGCGCGTACGAGCAGTACTTC
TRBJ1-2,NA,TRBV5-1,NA,CASSFGEGQPVTGYTF,TGCGCCAGCAGCTTTGGGGAGGGGCAGCCCGTTACGGGCTACACCTTC
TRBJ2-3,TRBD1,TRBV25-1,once,CASSHRGRPDTQYF,TGTGCCAGCAGCCACAGGGGGAGGCCAGATACGCAGTATTTT
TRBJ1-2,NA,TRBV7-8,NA,CASRDGLAYTF,TGTGCCAGCAGGGACGGCCTAGCCTACACCTTC
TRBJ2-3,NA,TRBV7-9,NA,CASSLNRDTQYF,TGTGCCAGCAGCCTCAACAGGGATACGCAGTATTTT
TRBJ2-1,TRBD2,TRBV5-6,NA,CASTLFGGDWDEQFF,TGTGCCAGCACCCTATTCGGGGGGGACTGGGATGAGCAGTTCTTC
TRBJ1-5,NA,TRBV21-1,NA,CASSILGQGQVVGNQPQHF,TGTGCCAGCAGCATCCTCGGACAGGGCCAGGTTGTTGGCAATCAGCCCCAGCATTTT
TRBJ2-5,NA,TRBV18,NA,CASAQGIQETQYF,TGTGCCAGCGCCCAGGGGATACAAGAGACCCAGTACTTC
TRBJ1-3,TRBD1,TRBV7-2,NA,CASGGTGSGNTIYF,TGTGCCAGCGGCGGGACAGGCTCTGGAAACACCATATATTTT
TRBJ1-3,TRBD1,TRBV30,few,CAWDRGESSGNTIYF,TGTGCCTGGGACAGGGGAGAAAGCTCTGGAAACACCATATATTTT
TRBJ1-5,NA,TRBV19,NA,CASRGGNSNQPQHF,TGTGCCAGCAGGGGTGGAAATAGCAATCAGCCCCAGCATTTT
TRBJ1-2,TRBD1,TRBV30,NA,CAWSVQGAPLGGYTF,TGTGCCTGGAGTGTACAGGGGGCGCCCCTGGGTGGCTACACCTTC
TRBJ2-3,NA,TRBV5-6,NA,CASSLALDTQYF,TGTGCCAGCAGCTTGGCCTTAGATACGCAGTATTTT
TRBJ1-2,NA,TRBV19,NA,CASSISGRVGGYTF,TGTGCCAGTAGTATATCCGGGAGGGTTGGTGGCTACACCTTC
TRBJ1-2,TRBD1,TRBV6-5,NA,CASLSGQGNYGYTF,TGTGCCAGCCTATCAGGACAGGGGAACTATGGCTACACCTTC
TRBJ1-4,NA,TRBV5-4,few,CASSLRGNNEKLFF,TGTGCCAGCAGCTTACGGGGAAATAATGAAAAACTGTTTTTT
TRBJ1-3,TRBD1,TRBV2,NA,CASSAQGRSGNTIYF,TGTGCCAGCAGTGCACAGGGGCGTTCGGGGAACACCATATATTTT
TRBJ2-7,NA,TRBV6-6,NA,CASSYPSAGKHEQYF,TGTGCCAGCAGTTACCCTTCGGCAGGGAAGCACGAGCAGTACTTC
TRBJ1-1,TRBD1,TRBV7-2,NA,CASSQRQGRVTEAFF,TGTGCCAGCAGCCAAAGACAGGGTCGGGTCACTGAAGCTTTCTTT
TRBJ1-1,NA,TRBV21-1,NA,CASSSLQGADTEAFF,TGTGCCAGCAGCAGCCTACAGGGTGCGGACACTGAAGCTTTCTTT
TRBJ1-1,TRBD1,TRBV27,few,CASSFGTGTEAFF,TGTGCCAGCAGTTTCGGGACAGGGACTGAAGCTTTCTTT
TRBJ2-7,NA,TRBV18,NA,CASSRDTGSDEQYF,TGTGCCAGCTCACGCGATACAGGGTCTGACGAGCAGTACTTC
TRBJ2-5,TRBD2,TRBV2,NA,CACSAGWQETQYF,TGTGCCTGCTCAGCGGGGTGGCAAGAGACCCAGTACTTC
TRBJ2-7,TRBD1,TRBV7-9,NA,CASSSGGERSYEQYF,TGTGCCAGCAGCTCAGGGGGCGAAAGGTCCTACGAGCAGTACTTC
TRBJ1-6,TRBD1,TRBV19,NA,CASRTGSRDRVNSPLHF,TGTGCCAGTCGAACGGGGAGCCGGGACAGAGTAAATTCACCCCTCCACTTT
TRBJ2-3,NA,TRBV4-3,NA,CASSQAREVTDTQYF,TGCGCCAGCAGCCAAGCCAGGGAGGTCACAGATACGCAGTATTTT
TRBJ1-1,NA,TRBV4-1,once,CASSQDLPGGYTEAFF,TGCGCCAGCAGCCAAGACCTCCCGGGGGGCTACACTGAAGCTTTCTTT
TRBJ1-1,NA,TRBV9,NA,CASSVEGRGGTEAFF,TGTGCCAGCAGCGTAGAAGGGAGGGGTGGCACTGAAGCTTTCTTT
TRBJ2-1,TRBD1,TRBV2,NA,CASRDQGDEQFF,TGTGCCAGCAGGGACCAGGGGGATGAGCAGTTCTTC
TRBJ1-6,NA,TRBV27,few,CASRPDSYNSPLHF,TGTGCCAGCAGACCAGACAGCTATAATTCACCCCTCCACTTT